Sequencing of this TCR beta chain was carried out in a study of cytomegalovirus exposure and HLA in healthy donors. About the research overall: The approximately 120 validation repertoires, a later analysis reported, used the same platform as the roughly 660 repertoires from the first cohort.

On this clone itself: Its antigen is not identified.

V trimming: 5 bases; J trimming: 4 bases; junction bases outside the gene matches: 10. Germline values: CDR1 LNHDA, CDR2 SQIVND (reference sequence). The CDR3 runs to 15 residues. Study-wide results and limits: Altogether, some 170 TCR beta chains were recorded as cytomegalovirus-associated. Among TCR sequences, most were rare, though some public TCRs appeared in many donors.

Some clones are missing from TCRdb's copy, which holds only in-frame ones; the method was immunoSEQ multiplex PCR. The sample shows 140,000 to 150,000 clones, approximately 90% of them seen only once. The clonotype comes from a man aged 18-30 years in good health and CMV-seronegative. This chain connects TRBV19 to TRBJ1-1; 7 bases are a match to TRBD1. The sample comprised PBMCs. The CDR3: CASSSQTGWGTEAFF. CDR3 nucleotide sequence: TGTGCCAGTAGTTCACAGACAGGGTGGGGCACTGAAGCTTTCTTT.